A single sample gave rise to the 15 T cell receptor beta chains below, sequenced in a study of blood T cell repertoires in COVID-19. Here immunoSEQ multiplex PCR was the method, and the copy in TCRdb shows in-frame clones only, minus some. The sample carries some 250,000 clones, 85% to 90% recorded once. The sequenced sample consisted of peripheral blood. The receptors stem from a woman aged 55-75 years with COVID-19, enrolled during active disease.

CDR3: CASRVGQGNNNSPLHF. DNA for the CDR3: TGTGCCAGCAGGGTCGGACAGGGTAATAATAATTCACCCCTCCACTTT. The V call is TRBV2, the J call TRBJ1-6; the match to TRBD1 covers 8 bases. CDR3 length: 16 residues. CDR1 is SNHLY, CDR2 FYNNEI, per germline. With 6 bases clipped from V and 5 bases from J, the junction kept 9 bases outside the gene matches.

The gene calls are TRBV5-8 and TRBJ2-5, with D unresolved. This CDR3 has 14 residues. Germline assignment: CDR1 SGHTS and CDR2 YDEGEE. Trimming took 4 bases from V and 2 from J, leaving 12 bases between them. CDR3 DNA: TGTGCCAGCAGCCAGAGACGGGTGCAAGAGACCCAGTACTTC. This translates into CASSQRRVQETQYF.

This rearrangement joins TRBV9 to TRBJ1-4; TRBD1 matches at 9 bases. The CDR3 is 14 amino acids. The junction had 4 bases not matched to a gene; V was cut back by 4 bases and J by 6 bases. CDR1 and CDR2 (germline): SGDLS, YYNGEE. CDR3 sequence reads: CASSLTGGYEKLFF. CDR3 nucleotide sequence: TGTGCCAGCAGCCTGACAGGGGGGTATGAAAAACTGTTTTTT.

This clone has just a few counts. This sequence joins TRBV2 and TRBJ1-4, with unresolved D. Germline V gene data show CDR1 as SNHLY and CDR2 as FYNNEI. The germline V and J ends were trimmed by 4 bases and 8 bases, with 17 bases remaining between them. CDR3 length: 15 residues. CDR3 coding DNA: TGTGCCAGCAGTGTACATGAGGGATTGATAGAAAAACTGTTTTTT. Translating gives CASSVHEGLIEKLFF.

The gene calls are TRBV28 and TRBJ1-4; 7 positions match TRBD1. The CDR3 covers 15 residues. V shed 7 bases and J 7 bases; nucleotides not matched to a gene: 12. In germline, CDR1 is MDHEN, CDR2 SYDVKM. The CDR3 region is CASTPSTGFGEKLFF. CDR3 nucleotides: TGTGCCAGCACCCCCTCGACAGGGTTTGGTGAAAAACTGTTTTTT.

The V and J genes are TRBV6-5 and TRBJ2-2; 10 nucleotides agree with TRBD1. Trimming took 6 bases from V and 7 from J; bases not matched to a gene: 5. The CDR3 consists of 14 residues. Looked up from germline, CDR1 is MNHEY and CDR2 is SVGAGI. The DNA for the CDR3 is TGTGCCAGCAGGGGGACAGGGGCAGGCGGGGAGCTGTTTTTT. Its translation is CASRGTGAGGELFF.

This clone appeared once. This chain connects TRBV2 to TRBJ1-1; no firm D call. The germline V gene encodes CDR1 SNHLY and CDR2 FYNNEI. V was shortened by 4 bases and J by 11 bases, with 17 bases between the two germline ends. CDR3 length: 13 amino acids. The CDR3 protein is CASSGDGRGKAFF. The CDR3 DNA follows: TGTGCCAGCAGTGGCGACGGTCGGGGAAAGGCTTTCTTT.

The chain joins TRBV7-2 to TRBJ2-1; 8 nucleotides agree with TRBD2. The J segment lost 7 bases and the V segment lost 5 bases, leaving 16 bases of the junction unmatched. The germline CDR1 and CDR2 sequences are SGHTA and FQGNSA. This CDR3 contains 17 residues. Written as DNA, the CDR3 is TGTGCCAGCAGCCCCCAAATTACTAGCGGAGCTGGTAATGAGCAGTTCTTC. It encodes CASSPQITSGAGNEQFF.

J is TRBJ1-1 and V is TRBV9; D is uncertain. Trimming cost V 0 bases and J 0 bases, with 12 bases left between them. In germline, CDR1 is SGDLS, CDR2 YYNGEE. This CDR3 contains 16 residues. CDR3 DNA sequence: TGTGCCAGCAGCGTAGGCGGGCCGCTTATGAACACTGAAGCTTTCTTT. As protein: CASSVGGPLMNTEAFF.

The chain recombines TRBV6-2 or TRBV6-3 with TRBJ2-2, with TRBD2 matching 12 bases. Germline-derived CDR1 and CDR2 are MNHEY and SVGEGT. The CDR3 runs to 15 residues. V shed 6 bases and J 3 bases; nucleotides not matched to a gene: 2. CDR3 bases: TGTGCCAGCAGCCGACTAGCGGGAGACACCGGGGAGCTGTTTTTT. Amino acid sequence: CASSRLAGDTGELFF.

V gene TRBV27 combines with J gene TRBJ1-2, with D perhaps matching TRBD1 (5 bases). The CDR3 is 15 residues long. Germline loops: CDR1 MNHEY, CDR2 SMNVEV (reference sequence). Trimming shortened V by 5 bases and J by 4 bases, and 17 bases separated the two germline ends. The chain's CDR3 is CASSPKAGLGYGYTF. In nucleotides, the CDR3 is TGTGCCAGCAGTCCCAAGGCAGGGTTGGGCTATGGCTACACCTTC.

The V and J genes are TRBV27 and TRBJ1-5, with D perhaps matching TRBD1 (5 bases). Trimming removed 4 bases at V and 0 bases at J, with 16 bases between. The CDR3 contains 17 residues. Per germline, CDR1 MNHEY and CDR2 SMNVEV (reference sequence). The CDR3 DNA sequence: TGTGCCAGCAGTTCAATAGCAGGGCCGAATAGCAATCAGCCCCAGCATTTT. Residues: CASSSIAGPNSNQPQHF.

This chain connects TRBV15 to TRBJ1-5, with unresolved D. Trimming removed 0 bases at V and 3 bases at J, with 9 bases between. CDR1 and CDR2 from the germline V gene are LNHNV and YYDKDF (reference sequence). CDR3 size: 15 residues. CDR3 amino acids: CATSREFTDNQPQHF. CDR3 bases: TGTGCCACCAGCAGAGAGTTCACAGACAATCAGCCCCAGCATTTT.

The J gene is TRBJ2-3, the V gene TRBV11-3; 11 nucleotides match TRBD1. CDR1 and CDR2 from the germline V gene are SGHNT and YENEEA. The CDR3 has 16 residues. The V gene end was trimmed by 5 bases and the J gene end by 4 bases; junction bases not matched to a gene: 8. CDR3 DNA: TGTGCCAGCAGCCCGCGGACAGGGGGCCGGGCAGATACGCAGTATTTT. Protein: CASSPRTGGRADTQYF. Filled out from reference TRBV11-3 and TRBJ2-3, the complete variable domain reads EAGVVQSPRYKIIEKKQPVAFWCNPISGHNTLYWYLQNLGQGPELLIRYENEEAVDDSQLPKDRFSAERLKGVDSTLKIQPAELGDSAVYLCASSPRTGGRADTQYFGPGTRLTVL.

The V and J genes are TRBV12-3 or TRBV12-4 and TRBJ2-1; D perhaps matches TRBD1 (5 bases). This CDR3 spans 13 amino acids. V shed 4 bases and J shed 9 bases, with 13 bases lying between them. Here the CDR3 DNA reads TGTGCCAGCAGTTCGGCAGGGTGGCCTGAGCAGTTCTTC. Translating it yields CASSSAGWPEQFF.